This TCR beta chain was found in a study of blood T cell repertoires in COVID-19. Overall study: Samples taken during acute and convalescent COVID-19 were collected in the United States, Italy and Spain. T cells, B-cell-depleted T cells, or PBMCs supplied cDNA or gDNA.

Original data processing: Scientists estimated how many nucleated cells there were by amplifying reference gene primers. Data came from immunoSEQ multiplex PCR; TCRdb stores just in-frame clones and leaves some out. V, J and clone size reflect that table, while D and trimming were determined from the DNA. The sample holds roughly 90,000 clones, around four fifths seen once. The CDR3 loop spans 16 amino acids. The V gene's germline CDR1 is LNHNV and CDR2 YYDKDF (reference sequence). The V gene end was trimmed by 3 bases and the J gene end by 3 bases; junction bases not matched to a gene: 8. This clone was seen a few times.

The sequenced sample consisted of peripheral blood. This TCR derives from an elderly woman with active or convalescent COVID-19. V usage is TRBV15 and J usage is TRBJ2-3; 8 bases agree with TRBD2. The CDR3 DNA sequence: TGTGCCACCAGCAGGTCGGGAGGGCGGGGGACAGATACGCAGTATTTT. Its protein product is CATSRSGGRGTDTQYF.